These 3 T cell receptor beta chains originate from one sample sequenced in a study of blood T cell repertoires in COVID-19. Profiled with immunoSEQ multiplex PCR; TCRdb holds only in-frame clones, not every one. The table has approximately 80,000 clones, 77% seen once. Material for sequencing was peripheral blood. The receptors come from a human donor in a cohort sampled during active COVID-19.

The CDR3 region has the DNA TGCCGGGCCGGGAGCAGGACTGAAGCTTTCTTT. The encoded protein is CRAGSRTEAFF. The rearrangement joins TRBV20-1 to TRBJ1-1; D gene ambiguous. From germline, CDR1 is DFQATT and CDR2 SNEGSKA (reference sequence). The CDR3 covers 11 residues.

In this sample, this clone turned up a few times. The chain is built from TRBV18 and TRBJ1-2; D uncertain. The CDR3 sequence is 16 residues long. V was trimmed by 4 bases and J by 0 bases, leaving 15 bases between them. Germline V gives CDR1 KGHSH, CDR2 LQKENI. The CDR3 here is CASSLSPGSTNYGYTF. CDR3 in DNA: TGTGCCAGCTCACTTAGCCCGGGGTCCACTAACTATGGCTACACCTTC. Together with reference TRBV18 and TRBJ1-2, the CDR3 gives the full variable domain: NAGVMQNPRHLVRRRGQEARLRCSPMKGHSHVYWYRQLPEEGLKFMVYLQKENIIDESGMPKERFSAEFPKEGPSILRIQQVVRGDSAAYFCASSLSPGSTNYGYTFGSGTRLTVV.

CDR3 coding DNA: TGCGCCAGCAGCTTGGTTGCGGGAGGCGAAGAAAAACTGTTTTTT. This sequence encodes CASSLVAGGEEKLFF. The chain uses TRBV5-1 and TRBJ1-4; D unclear. Between the trimmed V and J ends, which lost 0 bases and 8 bases, there was a span of 14 bases. Germline V gene lookup returns CDR1 SGHRS and CDR2 YFSETQ. The CDR3 is made up of 15 amino acids.